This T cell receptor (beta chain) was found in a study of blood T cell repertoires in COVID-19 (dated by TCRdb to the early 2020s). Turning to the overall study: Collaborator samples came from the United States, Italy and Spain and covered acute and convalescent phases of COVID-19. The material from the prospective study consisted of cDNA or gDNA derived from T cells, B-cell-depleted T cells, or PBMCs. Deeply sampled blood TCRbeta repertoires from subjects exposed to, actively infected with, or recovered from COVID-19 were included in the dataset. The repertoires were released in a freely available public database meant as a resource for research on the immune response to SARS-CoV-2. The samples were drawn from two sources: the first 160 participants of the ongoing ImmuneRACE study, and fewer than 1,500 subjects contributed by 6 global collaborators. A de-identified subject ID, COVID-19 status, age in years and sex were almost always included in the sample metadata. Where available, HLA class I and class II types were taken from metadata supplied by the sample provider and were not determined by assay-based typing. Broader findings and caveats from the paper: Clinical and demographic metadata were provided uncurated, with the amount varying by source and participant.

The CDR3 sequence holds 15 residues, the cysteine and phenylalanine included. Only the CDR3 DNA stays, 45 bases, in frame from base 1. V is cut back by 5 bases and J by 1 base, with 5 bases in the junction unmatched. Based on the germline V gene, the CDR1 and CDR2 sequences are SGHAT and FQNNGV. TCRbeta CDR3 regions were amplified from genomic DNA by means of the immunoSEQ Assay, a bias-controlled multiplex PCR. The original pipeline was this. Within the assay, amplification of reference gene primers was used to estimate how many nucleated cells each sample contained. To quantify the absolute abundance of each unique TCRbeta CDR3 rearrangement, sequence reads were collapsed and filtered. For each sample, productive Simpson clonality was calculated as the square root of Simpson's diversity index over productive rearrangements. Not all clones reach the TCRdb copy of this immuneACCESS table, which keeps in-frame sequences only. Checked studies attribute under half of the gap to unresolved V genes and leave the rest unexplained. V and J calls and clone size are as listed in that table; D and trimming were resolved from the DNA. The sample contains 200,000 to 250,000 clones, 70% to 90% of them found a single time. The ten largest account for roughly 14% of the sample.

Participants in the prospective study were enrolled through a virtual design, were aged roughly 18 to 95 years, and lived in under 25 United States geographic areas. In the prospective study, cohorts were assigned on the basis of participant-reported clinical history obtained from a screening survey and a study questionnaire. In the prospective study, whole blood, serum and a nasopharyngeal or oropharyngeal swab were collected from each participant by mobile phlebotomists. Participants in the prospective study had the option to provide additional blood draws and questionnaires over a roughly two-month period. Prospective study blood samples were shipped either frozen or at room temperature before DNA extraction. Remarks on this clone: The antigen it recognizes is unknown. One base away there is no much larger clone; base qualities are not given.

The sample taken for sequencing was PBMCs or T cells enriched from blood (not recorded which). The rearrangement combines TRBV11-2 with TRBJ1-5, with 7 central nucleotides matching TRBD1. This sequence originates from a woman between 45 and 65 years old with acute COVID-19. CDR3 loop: CASSQDRHSNQPQHF. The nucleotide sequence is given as TGTGCCAGCAGCCAGGACAGGCACAGCAATCAGCCCCAGCATTTT.